This T cell receptor beta chain came from a study of blood T cells in healthy people across ages. The CDR3 has 12 amino acids. The germline CDR1 and CDR2 sequences are WSHSY and SAAADI. Primers used in a second PCR of roughly 7 to 12 cycles were a sample-barcoded 5' primer and a J-beta primer mix. TCRdb reanalysed the 5' RACE reads using MiXCR and keeps one entry per CDR3 protein. Of around 1.7 million distinct CDR3 sequences listed, roughly 27% are singletons. This sequence joins TRBV10-2 and TRBJ2-3; tentatively, D is TRBD2 (6 bases). Input material: blood. The sequence came from a woman aged 25 to 39 in good health. The CDR3 here is CVSTGGTDTQYF. In DNA, the CDR3 is TGCGTCAGTACGGGGGGCACAGATACGCAGTATTTT.